This T cell receptor beta chain was identified in a study of regulatory T cells in long-lasting Graves disease. Study findings and constraints: Persistent patients shared 2,741 public clonotypes among themselves. Newly diagnosed patients shared fewer, at more than 850.

HTBI primers from iRepertoire and Arm-PCR of CDR3 regions yielded the TCR beta libraries. TCRdb re-called the multiplex PCR reads through MiXCR, storing one row per CDR3 protein. Altogether 400,000 to 550,000 distinct CDR3 sequences are present, 14% to 15% being singletons, with the ten largest covering 16%. The time point was: newly diagnosed GD, antithyroid drugs for less than 3 months. PBMC-derived RNA was used for the TCR library. This clonotype was seen at least ten times. Antigen unknown. This CDR3 region has 13 residues. V trimming: 3 bases; J trimming: 7 bases; junction bases outside the gene matches: 3. Per germline, CDR1 MGHRA and CDR2 YSYEKL. The same data also contributed to another study, on T cells in Graves' hyperthyroidism and ophthalmopathy. As that report states: For the diagnoses, clinical symptoms, serum thyroxine and TRAb, thyroid ultrasound and orbital computed tomography were used.

The material sequenced was peripheral blood mononuclear cells (PBMCs), taken at new diagnosis, from a patient treated with antithyroid drugs. The TCR comes from a woman in her 30s with Graves disease. This sequence joins TRBV4-1 and TRBJ2-1; the match to TRBD1 covers 7 bases. CDR3 DNA sequence: TGCGCCAGCAGCCATCCGGACAGGAATGAGCAGTTCTTC. Protein: CASSHPDRNEQFF.